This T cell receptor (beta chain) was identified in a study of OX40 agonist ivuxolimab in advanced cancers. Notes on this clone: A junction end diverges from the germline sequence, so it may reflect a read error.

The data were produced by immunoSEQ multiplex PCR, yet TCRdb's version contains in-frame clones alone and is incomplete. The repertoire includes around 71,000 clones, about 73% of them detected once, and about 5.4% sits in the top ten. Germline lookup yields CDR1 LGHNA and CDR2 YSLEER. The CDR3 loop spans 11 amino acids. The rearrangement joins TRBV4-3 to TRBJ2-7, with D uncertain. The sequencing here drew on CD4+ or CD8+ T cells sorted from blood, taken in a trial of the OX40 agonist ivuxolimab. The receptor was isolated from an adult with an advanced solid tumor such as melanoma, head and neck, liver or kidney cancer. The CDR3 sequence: CVSSQHAEQYF. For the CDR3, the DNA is TGCGTCAGCAGCCAACATGCTGAGCAGTACTTC.